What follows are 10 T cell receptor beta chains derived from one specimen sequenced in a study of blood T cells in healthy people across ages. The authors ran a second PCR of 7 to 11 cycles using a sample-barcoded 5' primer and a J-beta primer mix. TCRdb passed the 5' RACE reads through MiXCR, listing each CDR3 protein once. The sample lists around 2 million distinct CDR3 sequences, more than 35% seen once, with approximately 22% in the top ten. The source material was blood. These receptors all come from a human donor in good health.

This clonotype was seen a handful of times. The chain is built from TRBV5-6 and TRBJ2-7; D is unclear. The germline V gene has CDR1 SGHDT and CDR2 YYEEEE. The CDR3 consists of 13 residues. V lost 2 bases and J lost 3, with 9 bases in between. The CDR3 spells CASSFGHRYEQYF. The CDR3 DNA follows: TGTGCCAGCAGCTTTGGGCACCGCTACGAGCAGTACTTC. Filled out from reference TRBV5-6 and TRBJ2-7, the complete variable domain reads DAGVTQSPTHLIKTRGQQVTLRCSPKSGHDTVSWYQQALGQGPQFIFQYYEEEERQRGNFPDRFSGHQFPNYSSELNVNALLLGDSALYLCASSFGHRYEQYFGPGTRLTVT.

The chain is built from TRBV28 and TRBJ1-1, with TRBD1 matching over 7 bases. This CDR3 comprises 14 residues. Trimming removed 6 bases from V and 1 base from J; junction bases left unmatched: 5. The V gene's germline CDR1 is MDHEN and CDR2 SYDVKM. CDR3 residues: CASSSYRGNTEAFF. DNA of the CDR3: TGTGCCAGCAGCTCCTACAGGGGGAACACTGAAGCTTTCTTT. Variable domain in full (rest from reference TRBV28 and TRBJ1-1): DVKVTQSSRYLVKRTGEKVFLECVQDMDHENMFWYRQDPGLGLRLIYFSYDVKMKEKGDIPEGYSVSREKKERFSLILESASTNQTSMYLCASSSYRGNTEAFFGQGTRLTVV.

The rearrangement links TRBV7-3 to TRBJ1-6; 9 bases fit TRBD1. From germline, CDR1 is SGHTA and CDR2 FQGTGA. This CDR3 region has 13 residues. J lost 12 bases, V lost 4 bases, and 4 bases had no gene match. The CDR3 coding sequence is TGTGCCAGCAGCTCCGGGACAGGGATACCCCTCCACTTT. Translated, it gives CASSSGTGIPLHF.

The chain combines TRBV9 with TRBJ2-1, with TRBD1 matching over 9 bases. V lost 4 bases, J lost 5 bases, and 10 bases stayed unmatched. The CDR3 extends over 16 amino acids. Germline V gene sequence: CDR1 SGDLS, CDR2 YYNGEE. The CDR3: CASSPVDRGLDNEQFF. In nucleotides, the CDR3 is TGTGCCAGCAGCCCGGTGGACAGGGGCCTCGACAATGAGCAGTTCTTC.

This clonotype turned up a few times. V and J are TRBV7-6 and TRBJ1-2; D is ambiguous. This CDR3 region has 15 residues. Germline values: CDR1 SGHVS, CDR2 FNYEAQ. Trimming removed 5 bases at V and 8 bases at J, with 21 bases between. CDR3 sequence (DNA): TGTGCCAGCAGCCTAACATCCGAAAAAGTATACGGCTACACCTTC. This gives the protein CASSLTSEKVYGYTF.

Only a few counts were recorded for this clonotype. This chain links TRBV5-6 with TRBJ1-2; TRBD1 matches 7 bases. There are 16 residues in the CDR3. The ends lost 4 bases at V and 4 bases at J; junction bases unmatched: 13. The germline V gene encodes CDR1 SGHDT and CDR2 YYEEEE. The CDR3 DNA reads TGTGCCAGCAGCCTGCGGACAGGTCCCATCAGCTATGGCTACACCTTC. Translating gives CASSLRTGPISYGYTF.

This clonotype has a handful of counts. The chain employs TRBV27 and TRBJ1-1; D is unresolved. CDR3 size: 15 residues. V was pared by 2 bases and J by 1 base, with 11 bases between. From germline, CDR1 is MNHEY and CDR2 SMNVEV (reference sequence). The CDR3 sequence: CASSLVSLPNTEAFF. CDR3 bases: TGTGCCAGCAGTTTAGTGAGCCTACCGAACACTGAAGCTTTCTTT.

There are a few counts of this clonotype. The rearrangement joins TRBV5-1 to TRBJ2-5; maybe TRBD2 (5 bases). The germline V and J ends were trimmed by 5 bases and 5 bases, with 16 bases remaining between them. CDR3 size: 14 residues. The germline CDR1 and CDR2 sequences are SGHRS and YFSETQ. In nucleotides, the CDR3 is TGCGCCAGCAGAGTTGCACCCTGGGAGGAGACCCAGTACTTC. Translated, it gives CASRVAPWEETQYF. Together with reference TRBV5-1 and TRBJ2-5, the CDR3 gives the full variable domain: KAGVTQTPRYLIKTRGQQVTLSCSPISGHRSVSWYQQTPGQGLQFLFEYFSETQRNKGNFPGRFSGRQFSNSRSEMNVSTLELGDSALYLCASRVAPWEETQYFGPGTRLLVL.

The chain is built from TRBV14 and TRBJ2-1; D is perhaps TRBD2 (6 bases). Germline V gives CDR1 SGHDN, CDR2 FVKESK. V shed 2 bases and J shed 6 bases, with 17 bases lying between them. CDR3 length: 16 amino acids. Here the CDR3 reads CASSQFPRGRGNEQFF. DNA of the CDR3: TGTGCCAGCAGCCAATTTCCACGGGGGAGAGGCAATGAGCAGTTCTTC.

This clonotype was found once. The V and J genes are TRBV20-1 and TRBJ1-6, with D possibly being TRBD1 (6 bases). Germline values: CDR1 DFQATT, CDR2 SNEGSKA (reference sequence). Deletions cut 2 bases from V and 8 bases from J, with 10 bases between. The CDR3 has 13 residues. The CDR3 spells CSARRGADSPLHF. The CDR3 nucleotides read TGCAGTGCTAGAAGGGGGGCTGATTCACCCCTCCACTTT.